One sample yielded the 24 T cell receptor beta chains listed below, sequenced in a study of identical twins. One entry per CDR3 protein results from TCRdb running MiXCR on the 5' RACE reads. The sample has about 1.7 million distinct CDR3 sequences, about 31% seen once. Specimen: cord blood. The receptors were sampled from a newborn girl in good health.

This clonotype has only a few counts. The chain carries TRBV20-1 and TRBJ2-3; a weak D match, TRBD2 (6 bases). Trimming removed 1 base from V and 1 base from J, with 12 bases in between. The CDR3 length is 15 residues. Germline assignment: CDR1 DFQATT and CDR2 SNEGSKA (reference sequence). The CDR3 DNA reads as TGCAGTGCTAGAGTGGCACCGGGGGGCACAGATACGCAGTATTTT. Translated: CSARVAPGGTDTQYF.

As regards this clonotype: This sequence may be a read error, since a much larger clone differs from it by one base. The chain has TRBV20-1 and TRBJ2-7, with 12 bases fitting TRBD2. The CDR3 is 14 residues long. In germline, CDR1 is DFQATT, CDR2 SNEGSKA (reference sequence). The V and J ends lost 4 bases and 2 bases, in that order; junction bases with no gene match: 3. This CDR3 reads CSATGLAGPYEQYF. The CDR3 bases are TGCAGTGCTACAGGACTAGCGGGGCCCTACGAGCAGTACTTC.

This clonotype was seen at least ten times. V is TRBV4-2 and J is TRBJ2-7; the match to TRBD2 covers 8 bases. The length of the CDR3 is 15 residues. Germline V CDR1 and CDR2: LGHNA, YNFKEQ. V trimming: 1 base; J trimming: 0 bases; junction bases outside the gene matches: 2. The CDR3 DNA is TGTGCCAGCAGCCAAGGACTAGCGAGCTCCTACGAGCAGTACTTC. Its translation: CASSQGLASSYEQYF.

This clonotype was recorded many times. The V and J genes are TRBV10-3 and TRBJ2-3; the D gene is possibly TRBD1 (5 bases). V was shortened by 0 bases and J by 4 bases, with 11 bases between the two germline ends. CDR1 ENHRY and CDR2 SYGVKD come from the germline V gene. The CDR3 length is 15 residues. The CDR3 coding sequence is TGTGCCATCAGTGAGTCTCCGCCACAGGCAGATACGCAGTATTTT. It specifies CAISESPPQADTQYF.

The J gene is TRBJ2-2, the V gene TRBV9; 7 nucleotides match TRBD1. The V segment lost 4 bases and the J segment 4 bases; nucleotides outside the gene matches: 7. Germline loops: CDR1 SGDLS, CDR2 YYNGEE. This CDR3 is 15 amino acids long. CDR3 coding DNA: TGTGCCAGCAGCCCAACCCGACAGGGCACCGGGGAGCTGTTTTTT. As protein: CASSPTRQGTGELFF. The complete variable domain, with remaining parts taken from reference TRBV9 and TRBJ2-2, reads DSGVTQTPKHLITATGQRVTLRCSPRSGDLSVYWYQQSLDQGLQFLIQYYNGEERAKGNILERFSAQQFPDLHSELNLSSLELGDSALYFCASSPTRQGTGELFFGEGSRLTVL.

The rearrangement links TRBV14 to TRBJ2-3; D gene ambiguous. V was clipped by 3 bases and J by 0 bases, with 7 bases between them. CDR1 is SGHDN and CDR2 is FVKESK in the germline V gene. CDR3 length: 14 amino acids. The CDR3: CASSQLRSTDTQYF. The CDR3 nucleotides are TGTGCCAGCAGCCAGCTTCGGAGCACAGATACGCAGTATTTT.

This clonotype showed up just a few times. This chain's CDR3 is CASSLSGSYSNQPQHF. In DNA form, the CDR3 reads TGTGCCAGCAGTTTATCGGGCAGCTATAGCAATCAGCCCCAGCATTTT. The chain employs TRBV28 and TRBJ1-5, with D unresolved. Per the germline V gene, CDR1 is MDHEN and CDR2 is SYDVKM. V was trimmed by 1 base and J by 0 bases, leaving 10 bases between them. The CDR3 contains 16 residues. Complete variable domain (other parts from reference TRBV28 and TRBJ1-5): DVKVTQSSRYLVKRTGEKVFLECVQDMDHENMFWYRQDPGLGLRLIYFSYDVKMKEKGDIPEGYSVSREKKERFSLILESASTNQTSMYLCASSLSGSYSNQPQHFGDGTRLSIL.

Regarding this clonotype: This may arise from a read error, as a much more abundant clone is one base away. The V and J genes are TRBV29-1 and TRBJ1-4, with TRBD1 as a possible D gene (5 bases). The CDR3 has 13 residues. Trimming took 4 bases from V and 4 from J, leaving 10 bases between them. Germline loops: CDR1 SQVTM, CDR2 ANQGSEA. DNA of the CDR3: TGCAGCGTTGGGGACGGGGGTAATGAAAAACTGTTTTTT. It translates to CSVGDGGNEKLFF.

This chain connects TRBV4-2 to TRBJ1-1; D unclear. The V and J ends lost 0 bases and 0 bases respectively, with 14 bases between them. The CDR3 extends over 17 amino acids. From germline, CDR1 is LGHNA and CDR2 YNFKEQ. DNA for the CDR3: TGTGCCAGCAGCCAAGATCAGGCCACCTACTTGAACACTGAAGCTTTCTTT. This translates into CASSQDQATYLNTEAFF.

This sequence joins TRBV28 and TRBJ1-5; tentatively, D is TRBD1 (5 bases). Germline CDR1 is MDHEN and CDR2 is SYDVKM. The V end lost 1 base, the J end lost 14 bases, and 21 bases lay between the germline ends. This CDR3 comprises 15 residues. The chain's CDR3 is CASSLSGTAVKSEHF. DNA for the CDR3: TGTGCCAGCAGTTTATCGGGGACCGCTGTTAAGTCCGAGCATTTT.

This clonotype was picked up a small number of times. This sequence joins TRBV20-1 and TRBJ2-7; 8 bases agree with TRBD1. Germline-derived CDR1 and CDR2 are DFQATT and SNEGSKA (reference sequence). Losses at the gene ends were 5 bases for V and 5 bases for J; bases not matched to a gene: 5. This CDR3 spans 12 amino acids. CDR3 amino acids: CSAFQGAHEQYF. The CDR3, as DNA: TGCAGTGCTTTTCAGGGGGCTCACGAGCAGTACTTC.

CDR3 region: CAYREGGYTF. The CDR3 DNA reads as TGTGCCTACAGGGAGGGGGGCTACACCTTC. The V and J genes are TRBV7-2 and TRBJ1-2, with D possibly being TRBD1 (6 bases). Germline CDR1 SGHTA, CDR2 FQGNSA. This CDR3 region has 10 residues. V lost 11 bases to trimming and J lost 8 bases, with 12 bases between them.

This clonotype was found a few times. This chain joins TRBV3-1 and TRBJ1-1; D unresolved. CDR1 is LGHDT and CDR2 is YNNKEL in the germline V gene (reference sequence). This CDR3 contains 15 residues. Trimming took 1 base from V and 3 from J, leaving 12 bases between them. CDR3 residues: CASSQGTGRYTEAFF. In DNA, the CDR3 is TGTGCCAGCAGCCAAGGGACCGGTCGGTACACTGAAGCTTTCTTT.

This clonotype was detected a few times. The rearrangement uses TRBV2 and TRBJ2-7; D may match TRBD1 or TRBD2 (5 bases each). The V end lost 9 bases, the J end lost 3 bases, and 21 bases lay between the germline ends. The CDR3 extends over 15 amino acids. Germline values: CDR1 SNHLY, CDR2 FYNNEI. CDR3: CASLLGRRIDYEQYF. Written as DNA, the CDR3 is TGTGCCAGTCTACTGGGACGGCGCATCGACTACGAGCAGTACTTC. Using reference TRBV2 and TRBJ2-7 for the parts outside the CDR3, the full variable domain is EPEVTQTPSHQVTQMGQEVILRCVPISNHLYFYWYRQILGQKVEFLVSFYNNEISEKSEIFDDQFSVERPDGSNFTLKIRSTKLEDSAMYFCASLLGRRIDYEQYFGPGTRLTVT.

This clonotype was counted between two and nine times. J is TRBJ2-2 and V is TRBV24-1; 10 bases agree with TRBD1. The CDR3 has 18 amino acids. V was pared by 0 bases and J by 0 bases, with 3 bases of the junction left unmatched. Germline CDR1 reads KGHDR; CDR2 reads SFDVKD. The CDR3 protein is CATSDLKDRGPNTGELFF. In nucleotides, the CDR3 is TGTGCCACCAGTGATTTGAAAGACAGGGGGCCGAACACCGGGGAGCTGTTTTTT.

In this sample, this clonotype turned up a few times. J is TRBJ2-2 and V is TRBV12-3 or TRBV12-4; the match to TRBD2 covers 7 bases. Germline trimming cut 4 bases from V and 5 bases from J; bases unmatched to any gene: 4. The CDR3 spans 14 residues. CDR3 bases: TGTGCCAGCAGTTCGGGGGGTGGTACCGGGGAGCTGTTTTTT. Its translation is CASSSGGGTGELFF.

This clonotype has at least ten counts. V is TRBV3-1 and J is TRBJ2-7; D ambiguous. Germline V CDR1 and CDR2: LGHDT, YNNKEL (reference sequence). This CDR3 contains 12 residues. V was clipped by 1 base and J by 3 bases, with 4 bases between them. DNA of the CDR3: TGTGCCAGCAGCCAAGTTCACTACGAGCAGTACTTC. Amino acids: CASSQVHYEQYF.

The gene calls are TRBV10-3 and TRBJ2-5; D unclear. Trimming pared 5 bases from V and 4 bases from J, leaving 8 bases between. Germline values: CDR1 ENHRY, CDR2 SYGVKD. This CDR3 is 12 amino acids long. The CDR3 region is CAISIAGETQYF. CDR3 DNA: TGTGCCATCAGTATTGCAGGAGAGACCCAGTACTTC.

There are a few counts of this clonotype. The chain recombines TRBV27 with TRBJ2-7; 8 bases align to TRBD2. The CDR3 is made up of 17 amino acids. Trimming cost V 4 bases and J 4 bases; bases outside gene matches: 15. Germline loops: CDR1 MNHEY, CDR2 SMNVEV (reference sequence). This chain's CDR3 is CASSSWPPRAGGYEQYF. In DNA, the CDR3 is TGTGCCAGCAGTTCATGGCCCCCTCGGGCGGGAGGATACGAGCAGTACTTC.

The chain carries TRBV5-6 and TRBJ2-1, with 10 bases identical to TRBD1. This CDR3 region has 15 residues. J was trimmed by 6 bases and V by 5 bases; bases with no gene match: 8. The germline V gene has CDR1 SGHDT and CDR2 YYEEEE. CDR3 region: CASSLRDRGGNEQFF. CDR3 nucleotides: TGTGCCAGCAGTCTCCGGGACAGGGGAGGCAATGAGCAGTTCTTC.

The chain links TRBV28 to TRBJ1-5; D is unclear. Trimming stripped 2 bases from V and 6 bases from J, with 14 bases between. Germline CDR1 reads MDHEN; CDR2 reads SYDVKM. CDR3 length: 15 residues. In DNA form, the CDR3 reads TGTGCCAGCAGTTTAGGGCTGGGGTTGGGTCAGCCCCAGCATTTT. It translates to CASSLGLGLGQPQHF. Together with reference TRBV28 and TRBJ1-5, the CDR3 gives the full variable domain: DVKVTQSSRYLVKRTGEKVFLECVQDMDHENMFWYRQDPGLGLRLIYFSYDVKMKEKGDIPEGYSVSREKKERFSLILESASTNQTSMYLCASSLGLGLGQPQHFGDGTRLSIL.

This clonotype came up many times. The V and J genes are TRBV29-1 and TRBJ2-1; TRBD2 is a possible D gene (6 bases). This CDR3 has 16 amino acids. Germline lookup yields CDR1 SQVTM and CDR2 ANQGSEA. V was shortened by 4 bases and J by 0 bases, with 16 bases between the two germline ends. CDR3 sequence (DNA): TGCAGCGTTGGGGAGGACGTCTATAGCTCCTACAATGAGCAGTTCTTC. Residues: CSVGEDVYSSYNEQFF.

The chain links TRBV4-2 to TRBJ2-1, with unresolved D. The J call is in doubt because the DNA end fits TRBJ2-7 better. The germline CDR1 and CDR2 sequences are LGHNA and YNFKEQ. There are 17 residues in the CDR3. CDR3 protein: CASSQEGGTSSNNEQYF. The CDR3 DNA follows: TGTGCCAGCAGCCAAGAGGGTGGCACGAGCTCCAACAATGAGCAGTACTTC.

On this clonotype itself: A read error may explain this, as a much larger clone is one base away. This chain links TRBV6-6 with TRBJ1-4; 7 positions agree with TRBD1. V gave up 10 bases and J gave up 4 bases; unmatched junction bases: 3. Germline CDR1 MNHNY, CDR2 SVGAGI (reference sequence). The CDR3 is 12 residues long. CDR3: CAIGTVNEKLFF. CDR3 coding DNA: TGTGCCATTGGGACAGTTAATGAAAAACTGTTTTTT.